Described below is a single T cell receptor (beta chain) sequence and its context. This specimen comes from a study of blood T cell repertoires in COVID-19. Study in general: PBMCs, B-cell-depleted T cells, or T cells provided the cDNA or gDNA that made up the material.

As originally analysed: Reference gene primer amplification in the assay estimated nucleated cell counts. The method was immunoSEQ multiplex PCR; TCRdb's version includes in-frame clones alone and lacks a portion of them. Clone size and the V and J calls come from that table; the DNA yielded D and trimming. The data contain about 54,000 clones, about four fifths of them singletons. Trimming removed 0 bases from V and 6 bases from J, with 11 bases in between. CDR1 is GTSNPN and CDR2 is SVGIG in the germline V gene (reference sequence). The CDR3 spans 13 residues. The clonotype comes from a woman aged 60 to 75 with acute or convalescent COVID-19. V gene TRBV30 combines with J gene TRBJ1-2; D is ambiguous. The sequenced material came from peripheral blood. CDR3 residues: CAWSVRGFNGYTF. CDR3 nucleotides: TGTGCCTGGAGTGTACGAGGATTCAATGGCTACACCTTC.